This record looks at one TCR beta chain sequence and its context. The table lists this clonotype with many counts. Its antigen is currently not known. The record has no base qualities; no much larger clone is one base away. The record originates from a study of T cells in Graves' hyperthyroidism and ophthalmopathy (dated by TCRdb to about 2019). Turning to the overall study: Peripheral blood samples were taken at initial diagnosis, before any treatment was given. The study also compared thyroid tissue and blood T-cell repertoires from several Graves' hyperthyroidism patients. The approximately 98 discovery patients were randomly divided into training and test sets at a 7:3 ratio. TCR V-J signatures able to tell the groups apart were searched for in a discovery cohort of 90 to 100 patients, of whom approximately 40 had Graves' ophthalmopathy and some 60 had stable Graves' hyperthyroidism. Following sampling, methimazole starting at 30 mg daily was given to hyperthyroidism patients, and high-dose intravenous methylprednisolone was given to ophthalmopathy patients. Prospective prediction of ophthalmopathy was tested in an independent validation cohort consisting of some 18 hyperthyroidism patients and more than 15 patients who later progressed to ophthalmopathy. The paper describes TCR Vbeta CDR3 sequencing of roughly 130 peripheral blood samples, made up of 43 ophthalmopathy patients, more than 70 hyperthyroidism patients and 17 progressor patients. Study-wide findings and limitations: Ophthalmopathy was separated from stable hyperthyroidism by a 13 V-J signature model, with about 88% sensitivity and 81% to 83% specificity obtained in cross-validation and 80%/75% obtained in testing. No statistical method was used to set the sample size in advance, and investigators knew the group allocation. In validation, progression to ophthalmopathy was predicted by the model with 65% to 71% sensitivity and just over 72% specificity, a median of approximately 7.1 months before onset. Most expanded thyroid clonotypes (frequency above 0.001) were also detected in blood, suggesting blood repertoires may reflect thyroid immune responses.

CDR3 length: 15 amino acids, cysteine to phenylalanine. The sequence is cut down to CDR3 DNA, 45 bases in frame from base 1. Trimming removed 4 bases from V and 4 bases from J, leaving 19 bases between the germline ends. CDR1 and CDR2 (DFQATT, SNEGSKA) derive from the germline V gene (reference sequence). Stable Graves' hyperthyroidism was defined as the absence of progression to ophthalmopathy over 18 months of follow-up. Hyperthyroidism patients were newly diagnosed, had a disease duration of under 2 months, and were aged 18 to 65 years. Patients with uncontrolled infections, other autoimmune diseases, pregnancy or lactation were excluded. Diagnoses relied on clinical symptoms, serum thyroxine and TRAb, thyroid ultrasound and orbital computed tomography. Ficoll-Paque density gradient centrifugation was used to isolate PBMCs from approximately 10 ml of fresh peripheral blood. Trizol reagent was used to extract total RNA, and RNA quality was then checked on an Agilent 2100 Bioanalyzer.

The TCR beta CDR3 regions were amplified from RNA transcripts. A first-round RT-PCR of the TCR CDR3 used the HTBI primer set with the Qiagen OneStep RT-PCR kit. Libraries were constructed in a second round of multiplex PCR, after which size selection and purification were carried out. Libraries were sequenced paired-end with 100 bp reads on an Illumina HiSeq2000. Per the source publication's procedure: Raw data were processed with SOAPnuke, discarding reads with adapters, uncalled bases, mean Phred below 15, or no exact constant-primer or identifier match. COPE v1.2.5 was used to merge the high-quality paired reads, and each unique nucleotide sequence was defined as a clonotype. MiTCR v1.1 was used to align the clonotypes against IMGT TRBV, TRBD and TRBJ reference segments. Analysis was restricted to V-J combinations with a frequency above 0.0001, which covered roughly 99% of repertoires. The TCS score was defined as the ratio of F50 (clonal expansion) to E x V (chaos), calculated using BLOSUM62-based TCRdist between CDR3 peptides within each V-J. Welch's t-statistics and random forest reduced 514 V-J features to roughly 13, which were used in a naive Bayes classifier (R e1071). TCRdb took the public reads, trimmed them with fastp at Q25, ran MiXCR for clone calling and kept in-frame beta chains. Duplicate CDR3 protein sequences are folded into a single record with the most common DNA and genes. The V and J calls come from TCRdb's annotation, not from the publication. The sample contains about 360,000 distinct CDR3 sequences, roughly an eighth of them found a single time. Roughly 8.3% of the sample rests with the top ten.

Recombination connected TRBV20-1 to TRBJ1-1, with a tentative D gene TRBD1 over 5 matching bases. This receptor was identified in a woman younger than 35 with Graves' hyperthyroidism. The sample comprised blood. CDR3 reads: CSATIAGLQGTEAFF. The nucleotide sequence reads TGCAGTGCTACTATAGCGGGACTCCAGGGCACTGAAGCTTTCTTT.